Listed below are T cell receptor beta chains from one sample, sequenced in a study of cytomegalovirus exposure and HLA in healthy donors. TCRdb's table, derived via immunoSEQ multiplex PCR, lists solely in-frame clones and lacks some. The table lists around 120,000 clones, approximately 80% of them singletons, with 0.95% to 1.1% in the top ten. Sequenced input: PBMCs. The receptors were gathered from a human donor in good health. Each CDR3 is given with its conserved first and last residue. The D gene is left open where the match is weak. Part of the rows lack a size; the others show once, few, many or a class for expanded clones.

>TRBD1|TRBJ2-3|TRBV5-6|.
CASSRDRGFDTDTQYF
TGTGCCAGCAGCAGAGACAGGGGTTTTGACACAGATACGCAGTATTTT
>TRBD2|TRBJ2-7|TRBV2|.
CASSHQTSGGAGEQYF
TGTGCCAGCAGTCACCAGACTAGCGGGGGGGCCGGCGAGCAGTACTTC
>TRBD2|TRBJ2-3|TRBV19|.
CASSIGLAGTITDTQYF
TGTGCCAGTAGTATAGGGCTAGCGGGTACGATCACAGATACGCAGTATTTT
>TRBD2|TRBJ2-7|TRBV4-1|few
CASSQARTSGYEQYF
TGCGCCAGCAGCCAAGCGCGGACTAGCGGCTACGAGCAGTACTTC
>TRBD1|TRBJ1-1|TRBV9|.
CASSAGDRGLWEAFF
TGTGCCAGCAGCGCGGGGGACAGGGGCCTTTGGGAAGCTTTCTTT
>TRBD2|TRBJ2-7|TRBV9|once
CASSAGLAGGPHEQYF
TGTGCCAGCAGCGCGGGACTAGCGGGGGGGCCTCACGAGCAGTACTTC
>.|TRBJ1-3|TRBV6-6|.
CASTILSGNTIYF
TGTGCCAGCACCATACTCTCTGGAAACACCATATATTTT
>.|TRBJ1-1|TRBV6-5|.
CASSPRVTEAFF
TGTGCCAGCAGCCCCAGGGTCACTGAAGCTTTCTTT
>.|TRBJ1-5|TRBV6-5|.
CASSYSEGPNQPQHF
TGTGCCAGCAGTTACTCGGAGGGGCCCAATCAGCCCCAGCATTTT
>.|TRBJ1-2|TRBV5-1|.
CASSLPFQIPNYGYTF
TGCGCCAGCAGCTTGCCATTCCAGATCCCGAACTATGGCTACACCTTC
>.|TRBJ2-3|TRBV4-2|once
CASSQDFRGLADTQYF
TGTGCCAGCAGCCAAGATTTCCGAGGGTTGGCAGATACGCAGTATTTT
>.|TRBJ2-5|TRBV6-6|.
CASSLVSEETQYF
TGTGCCAGCAGTTTGGTGTCAGAAGAGACCCAGTACTTC
>TRBD2|TRBJ2-7|TRBV7-6|.
CASSLGSGSYEQYF
TGTGCCAGCAGCTTAGGTAGCGGGTCCTACGAGCAGTACTTC
>TRBD1|TRBJ2-3|TRBV11-2|.
CASRPIQGRQGDTQYF
TGTGCCAGCCGACCCATACAGGGGCGCCAGGGAGATACGCAGTATTTT
>.|TRBJ1-1|TRBV7-6|few
CASSLEMETEAFF
TGTGCCAGCAGCTTAGAAATGGAGACTGAAGCTTTCTTT
>.|TRBJ1-5|TRBV2|few
CASSVTGYSNQPQHF
TGTGCCAGCAGTGTCACAGGATATAGCAATCAGCCCCAGCATTTT
>TRBD1|TRBJ1-1|TRBV6-1|.
CASSDPWTGGLWGNTEAFF
TGTGCCAGCAGTGATCCATGGACAGGGGGCTTGTGGGGGAACACTGAAGCTTTCTTT
>.|TRBJ1-2|TRBV5-6|.
CASSLGQGGPPNYGYTF
TGTGCCAGCAGCTTGGGGCAGGGTGGGCCCCCAAACTATGGCTACACCTTC
>.|TRBJ2-1|TRBV14|.
CASSQMTSEQFF
TGTGCCAGCAGCCAAATGACTTCTGAGCAGTTCTTC
>.|TRBJ1-3|TRBV5-1|.
CASSQYRGGNTIYF
TGCGCCAGCAGCCAATATCGGGGGGGAAACACCATATATTTT
>.|TRBJ1-1|TRBV15|.
CATSRTGSGTEAFF
TGTGCCACCAGCAGAACGGGGTCGGGCACTGAAGCTTTCTTT
>.|TRBJ2-3|TRBV6-4|.
CASSEFGIPDTQYF
TGTGCCAGCAGTGAGTTCGGGATTCCAGATACGCAGTATTTT
>.|TRBJ1-4|TRBV6-1|.
CASSKQGSEKLFF
TGTGCCAGCAGCAAACAGGGAAGCGAAAAACTGTTTTTT
>.|TRBJ2-5|TRBV5-1|.
CASSPGSQETQYF
TGCGCCAGCAGCCCAGGGTCCCAAGAGACCCAGTACTTC
>.|TRBJ1-2|TRBV21-1|.
CASSHMAGKCSHPIYGYTF
TGTGCCAGCAGCCACATGGCGGGTAAGTGTTCTCACCCGATCTATGGCTACACCTTC
>.|TRBJ2-1|TRBV9|.
CASSVTFSYNEQFF
TGTGCCAGCAGCGTCACTTTCTCCTACAATGAGCAGTTCTTC
>.|TRBJ2-7|TRBV11-2|.
CASSQVSYVAYEQYF
TGTGCCAGCAGCCAGGTCTCATACGTGGCCTACGAGCAGTACTTC
>.|TRBJ2-1|TRBV4-1|.
CASSQGLATYNEQFF
TGCGCCAGCAGCCAAGGGTTGGCCACCTACAATGAGCAGTTCTTC
>TRBD2|TRBJ2-3|TRBV2|.
CASSGRREGQSTDTQYF
TGTGCCAGCAGTGGTCGGCGGGAGGGGCAAAGCACAGATACGCAGTATTTT
>TRBD2|TRBJ2-1|TRBV14|.
CASSQVPSGAYNEQFF
TGTGCCAGCAGCCAAGTTCCTAGCGGGGCCTACAATGAGCAGTTCTTC
>TRBD2|TRBJ2-3|TRBV28|.
CASSRGGVPDTQYF
TGTGCCAGCAGTCGCGGGGGGGTGCCAGATACGCAGTATTTT
>.|TRBJ2-5|TRBV7-9|.
CASSFSGEETQYF
TGTGCCAGCAGCTTTTCAGGGGAAGAGACCCAGTACTTC
>TRBD2|TRBJ2-1|TRBV4-2|once
CASSQEVAGGLWEQFF
TGTGCCAGCAGCCAAGAGGTAGCGGGGGGATTATGGGAGCAGTTCTTC
>.|TRBJ1-2|TRBV5-3|.
CARSSMTELNYGYTF
TGTGCCAGAAGCTCAATGACAGAGTTAAACTATGGCTACACCTTC
>.|TRBJ2-6|TRBV27|.
CASSVSAGANVLTF
TGTGCCAGCAGCGTAAGCGCTGGGGCCAACGTCCTGACTTTC